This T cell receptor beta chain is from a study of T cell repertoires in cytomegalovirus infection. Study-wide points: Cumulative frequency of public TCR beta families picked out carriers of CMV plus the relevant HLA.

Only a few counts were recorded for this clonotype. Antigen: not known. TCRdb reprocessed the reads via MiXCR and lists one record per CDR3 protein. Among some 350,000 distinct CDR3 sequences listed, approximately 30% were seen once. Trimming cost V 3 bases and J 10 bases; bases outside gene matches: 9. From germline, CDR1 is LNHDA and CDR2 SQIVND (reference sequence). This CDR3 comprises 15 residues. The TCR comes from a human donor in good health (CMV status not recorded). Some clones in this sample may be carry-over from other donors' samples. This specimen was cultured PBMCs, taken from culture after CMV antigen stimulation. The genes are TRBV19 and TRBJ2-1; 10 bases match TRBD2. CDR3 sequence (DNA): TGTGCCAGTAGTATTTTGCTAGCGGGAGAATACGAGCAGTTCTTC. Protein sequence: CASSILLAGEYEQFF.